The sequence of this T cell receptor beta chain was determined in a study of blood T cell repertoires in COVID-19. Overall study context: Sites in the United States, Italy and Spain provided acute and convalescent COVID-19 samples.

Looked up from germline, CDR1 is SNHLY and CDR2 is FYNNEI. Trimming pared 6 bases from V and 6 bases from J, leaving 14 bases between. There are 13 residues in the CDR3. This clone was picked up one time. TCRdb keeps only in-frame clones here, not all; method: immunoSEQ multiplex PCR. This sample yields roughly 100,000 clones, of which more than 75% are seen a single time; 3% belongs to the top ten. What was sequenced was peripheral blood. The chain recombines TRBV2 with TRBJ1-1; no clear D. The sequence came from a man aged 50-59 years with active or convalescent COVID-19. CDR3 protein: CASSATGKPEAFF. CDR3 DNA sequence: TGTGCCAGCAGCGCCACCGGGAAGCCTGAAGCTTTCTTT.